This T cell receptor beta chain comes out of a study of cytomegalovirus exposure and HLA in healthy donors. Overall study context: A later analysis reported the same platform for the 95 to 150 validation repertoires and the 650 to 750 first-cohort repertoires. Broader study findings: Investigators reported 150 to 200 TCR beta chains as tied to cytomegalovirus. Rarity characterized most TCR sequences, yet some public TCRs appeared in many donors.

This CDR3 comprises 13 residues. CDR1 WSHSY and CDR2 SAAADI come from the germline V gene. V trimming: 8 bases; J trimming: 6 bases; junction bases outside the gene matches: 6. Measured with immunoSEQ multiplex PCR; TCRdb has only the in-frame clones, and not every one. The profile shows roughly 280,000 clones, approximately 83% of them singletons. The donors were part of the roughly 120-subject validation cohort, which stood apart from the roughly 670-subject first cohort. As concerns this clone: The antigen is unknown.

The clonotype was recovered from a woman between 18 and 29 years old in good health and CMV-seronegative. Sequenced sample: PBMCs. This rearrangement joins TRBV10-2 to TRBJ2-1, with TRBD2 identical over 8 bases. This chain's CDR3 is CASYLGTSNEQFF. CDR3 nucleotides: TGCGCCAGCTACCTGGGGACTAGCAATGAGCAGTTCTTC.